The 28 T cell receptor beta chains listed next were all sequenced from one sample in a study of control samples from healthy donors and cancer patients (TCRdb year 2020). The library relied on the immunoSEQ multiplex PCR assay. The source is immuneACCESS, and TCRdb retained only in-frame sequences with V and J called. Part of the clones is not carried over; for the studies checked, unresolved V genes explain less than half of this, and the remainder is unexplained. The sample includes tens of thousands of clones, with under 95% observed a single time. The ten largest clones capture around 1.7% of the sample. The material sequenced was PBMCs. These receptors all stem from a man in his forties or fifties with colorectal cancer.

The rearrangement links TRBV7-2 to TRBJ2-1; 9 bases are a match to TRBD2. CDR1 is SGHTA and CDR2 is FQGNSA in the germline V gene. V trimming: 5 bases; J trimming: 5 bases; junction bases outside the gene matches: 4. The length of the CDR3 is 14 residues. CDR3 nucleotide sequence: TGTGCCAGCAGCCGCGGGGGGGCCGACAATGAGCAGTTCTTC. Its protein is CASSRGGADNEQFF.

The rearrangement joins TRBV7-9 to TRBJ1-1; TRBD1 matches 7 bases. The germline V gene has CDR1 SEHNR and CDR2 FQNEAQ (reference sequence). V shed 4 bases and J 1 base; nucleotides not matched to a gene: 3. The CDR3 is 14 amino acids. The CDR3 sequence: CASSSQGGNTEAFF. CDR3 in DNA: TGTGCCAGCAGCTCGCAGGGGGGGAACACTGAAGCTTTCTTT. The whole variable domain, filled in from reference TRBV7-9 and TRBJ1-1, reads DTGVSQNPRHKITKRGQNVTFRCDPISEHNRLYWYRQTLGQGPEFLTYFQNEAQLEKSRLLSDRFSAERPKGSFSTLEIQRTEQGDSAMYLCASSSQGGNTEAFFGQGTRLTVV.

The chain is built from TRBV7-3 and TRBJ1-1; D remains unclear. V dropped 5 bases and J dropped 1 base, with 8 bases sitting between them. This CDR3 spans 13 amino acids. Germline V lookup: CDR1 SGHTA, CDR2 FQGTGA. CDR3 region: CASSQKGNTEAFF. The DNA for the CDR3 is TGTGCCAGCAGCCAGAAGGGGAACACTGAAGCTTTCTTT.

This clone was found once. The chain uses TRBV13 and TRBJ2-7; 11 nucleotides match TRBD1. Trimming removed 4 bases from V and 4 bases from J; junction bases left unmatched: 12. The CDR3 sequence is 17 residues long. CDR1 is PRHDT and CDR2 is FYEKMQ in the germline V gene (reference sequence). The CDR3 protein is CASSSAPWTGGSYEQYF. The CDR3 coding sequence is TGTGCCAGCAGCTCTGCCCCCTGGACAGGGGGCTCTTACGAGCAGTACTTC.

The chain joins TRBV11-3 to TRBJ1-2, with TRBD1 matching 7 bases. Germline V gene data show CDR1 as SGHNT and CDR2 as YENEEA. V was pared by 6 bases and J by 2 bases, with 9 bases of the junction left unmatched. This CDR3 is built from 15 residues. The DNA of the CDR3 is TGTGCCAGCAGTATAGGGGGACAGCTAAACTATGGCTACACCTTC. It yields the protein CASSIGGQLNYGYTF. The whole variable domain, filled in from reference TRBV11-3 and TRBJ1-2, reads EAGVVQSPRYKIIEKKQPVAFWCNPISGHNTLYWYLQNLGQGPELLIRYENEEAVDDSQLPKDRFSAERLKGVDSTLKIQPAELGDSAVYLCASSIGGQLNYGYTFGSGTRLTVV.

J is TRBJ2-7 and V is TRBV2; D uncertain. The CDR3 spans 12 residues. V lost 6 bases and J 4 bases, leaving 10 bases between the germline ends. Looked up from germline, CDR1 is SNHLY and CDR2 is FYNNEI. The CDR3 loop is CASRDDQYEQYF. The CDR3, as DNA: TGTGCCAGCAGGGACGATCAGTACGAGCAGTACTTC.

The chain carries TRBV19 and TRBJ1-1; 10 nucleotides line up with TRBD1. From germline, CDR1 is LNHDA and CDR2 SQIVND (reference sequence). J was trimmed by 10 bases and V by 8 bases; bases with no gene match: 13. The CDR3 consists of 14 residues. This CDR3 reads CASRQGLGQGGAFF. The CDR3, as DNA: TGTGCCAGTCGACAAGGACTCGGACAGGGGGGAGCTTTCTTT.

The genes are TRBV5-6 and TRBJ1-2; 9 nucleotides line up with TRBD1. The germline V gene has CDR1 SGHDT and CDR2 YYEEEE. The CDR3 is made up of 15 amino acids. V shed 2 bases and J 2 bases; nucleotides not matched to a gene: 4. The DNA of the CDR3 is TGTGCCAGCAGCTTAACCGGGACAGGGAACTATGGCTACACCTTC. The encoded protein is CASSLTGTGNYGYTF.

This chain links TRBV19 with TRBJ1-6; D may be TRBD1 (6 bases). Trimming left V 6 bases short and J 0 bases short, with 21 bases between. Germline V gene sequence: CDR1 LNHDA, CDR2 SQIVND (reference sequence). The CDR3 extends over 19 amino acids. CDR3 protein: CASSSERGTSSSYNSPLHF. The CDR3 nucleotides read TGTGCCAGTAGCTCAGAGAGAGGGACATCCAGCTCCTATAATTCACCCCTCCACTTT.

The rearrangement links TRBV5-6 to TRBJ2-7; possibly TRBD2 for D (6 bases). The length of the CDR3 is 15 residues. Deletions cut 4 bases from V and 3 bases from J, with 17 bases between. Germline V gene data show CDR1 as SGHDT and CDR2 as YYEEEE. The CDR3: CASSPRERTRYEQYF. CDR3 nucleotides: TGTGCCAGCAGCCCCCGGGAGCGGACCCGCTACGAGCAGTACTTC.

The rearrangement uses TRBV7-9 and TRBJ2-1; possibly TRBD1 or TRBD2 for D (6 bases each). V was trimmed by 6 bases and J by 5 bases, leaving 14 bases between them. This CDR3 region has 14 residues. Germline V CDR1 and CDR2: SEHNR, FQNEAQ (reference sequence). CDR3 sequence reads: CASRQPGADNEQFF. Written as DNA, the CDR3 is TGTGCCAGCAGACAACCGGGGGCCGACAATGAGCAGTTCTTC. The entire variable domain, with the rest obtained from reference TRBV7-9 and TRBJ2-1, is as follows: DTGVSQNPRHKITKRGQNVTFRCDPISEHNRLYWYRQTLGQGPEFLTYFQNEAQLEKSRLLSDRFSAERPKGSFSTLEIQRTEQGDSAMYLCASRQPGADNEQFFGPGTRLTVL.

The genes are TRBV11-3 and TRBJ2-2, with 11 bases matching TRBD2. The V gene end was trimmed by 3 bases and the J gene end by 4 bases; junction bases not matched to a gene: 10. This CDR3 is 18 amino acids long. CDR1 and CDR2 (germline): SGHNT, YENEEA. The CDR3 DNA reads as TGTGCCAGCAGCTTCCTTCCGGTGCTAGCGGGGGGCACCGGGGAGCTGTTTTTT. It specifies CASSFLPVLAGGTGELFF.

V is TRBV7-3 and J is TRBJ2-6; D unresolved. This CDR3 region has 15 residues. V dropped 6 bases and J dropped 1 base, with 10 bases sitting between them. Germline V gene sequence: CDR1 SGHTA, CDR2 FQGTGA. This chain's CDR3 is CASSLDSSGANVLTF. In DNA form, the CDR3 reads TGTGCCAGCAGTCTAGACTCTTCTGGGGCCAACGTCCTGACTTTC. Full variable domain (outside the CDR3, taken from reference TRBV7-3 and TRBJ2-6): GAGVSQTPSNKVTEKGKYVELRCDPISGHTALYWYRQSLGQGPEFLIYFQGTGAADDSGLPNDRFFAVRPEGSVSTLKIQRTERGDSAVYLCASSLDSSGANVLTFGAGSRLTVL.

The chain carries TRBV7-3 and TRBJ2-7, with TRBD2 identical over 9 bases. The germline V gene encodes CDR1 SGHTA and CDR2 FQGTGA. The CDR3 totals 15 residues. V was clipped by 5 bases and J by 0 bases; unmatched bases: 5. DNA of the CDR3: TGTGCCAGCAGCAGGGGGACTAGCAGCTCCTACGAGCAGTACTTC. Translation: CASSRGTSSSYEQYF.

This chain uses TRBV7-9 with TRBJ1-2; D is uncertain. This CDR3 region has 16 residues. The V and J ends lost 5 bases and 8 bases respectively, with 24 bases between them. The germline V gene encodes CDR1 SEHNR and CDR2 FQNEAQ (reference sequence). CDR3 DNA sequence: TGTGCCAGCAGCGAGACTAAGGCGGGGTTTTTAAACGGCTACACCTTC. Amino acid sequence: CASSETKAGFLNGYTF.

The CDR3 nucleotides read TGTGCCAGCAGCTTAGAGGTGGGGGGCATATACAATGAGCAGTTCTTC. This sequence encodes CASSLEVGGIYNEQFF. The chain links TRBV7-6 to TRBJ2-1; the D gene could be TRBD1 or TRBD2 (6 bases each). The CDR3 is 16 residues long. V lost 1 base and J lost 4, with 14 bases in between. Germline CDR1 is SGHVS and CDR2 is FNYEAQ.

This clone has just one count. The chain joins TRBV13 to TRBJ2-5; D gene ambiguous. Germline V gives CDR1 PRHDT, CDR2 FYEKMQ (reference sequence). V was shortened by 3 bases and J by 0 bases, with 8 bases between the two germline ends. This CDR3 region has 14 residues. CDR3 sequence (DNA): TGTGCCAGCAGCTTTTGGGGTCACCAAGAGACCCAGTACTTC. Translated, it gives CASSFWGHQETQYF.

V is TRBV7-2 and J is TRBJ1-5; TRBD1 aligns across 9 bases. Germline values: CDR1 SGHTA, CDR2 FQGNSA. The CDR3 has 15 amino acids. Trimming at V came to 1 base and at J to 5 bases, leaving 3 bases not matched to a gene. The CDR3 protein is CASSLVDRGYQPQHF. The CDR3 bases are TGTGCCAGCAGCTTAGTTGACAGGGGGTATCAGCCCCAGCATTTT.

A word on this clone: At one end the junction does not follow the germline gene, possibly because of a read error. V usage is TRBV29-1 and J usage is TRBJ1-1; unclear D gene. Germline assignment: CDR1 SQVTM and CDR2 ANQGSEA. This CDR3 spans 12 amino acids. The CDR3 DNA reads as TGCAGTGTTGCGACCTCGAACACTGAAGCTTTCTTT. Translated, it gives CSVATSNTEAFF.

The V gene is TRBV12-5, the J gene TRBJ2-2, with D tentatively TRBD1 (5 bases). Germline V CDR1 and CDR2: LGHNT, FRNRAP. Trimming cost V 4 bases and J 6 bases, with 12 bases left between them. The CDR3 consists of 14 residues. The CDR3 DNA sequence: TGTGCTAGTGGTTCTCTAGGGGTGGCCGGGGAGCTGTTTTTT. Amino acid sequence: CASGSLGVAGELFF.

The chain recombines TRBV6-7 with TRBJ1-4, with D perhaps TRBD1 (5 bases). TRBV6-7 is designated an ORF whose function remains uncertain. The CDR3 contains 14 residues. V lost 6 bases and J 7 bases, leaving 15 bases between the germline ends. As DNA, the CDR3 is TGTGCCAGCAGGATACCCTACGGGGGTGAAAAACTGTTTTTT. Translating gives CASRIPYGGEKLFF.

V and J are TRBV5-1 and TRBJ2-2, with TRBD2 identical over 8 bases. Germline trimming cut 0 bases from V and 5 bases from J; bases unmatched to any gene: 3. CDR3 size: 15 residues. From germline, CDR1 is SGHRS and CDR2 YFSETQ. DNA for the CDR3: TGCGCCAGCAGCTTGGGAACTAGCGGAACCGGGGAGCTGTTTTTT. It codes for CASSLGTSGTGELFF. Combining the CDR3 with reference TRBV5-1 and TRBJ2-2 gives the whole variable domain KAGVTQTPRYLIKTRGQQVTLSCSPISGHRSVSWYQQTPGQGLQFLFEYFSETQRNKGNFPGRFSGRQFSNSRSEMNVSTLELGDSALYLCASSLGTSGTGELFFGEGSRLTVL.

The chain employs TRBV18 and TRBJ1-1; no reliable D call. V was pared by 3 bases and J by 0 bases, with 5 bases between. CDR1 and CDR2 from the germline V gene are KGHSH and LQKENI. The CDR3 covers 13 residues. The CDR3 sequence: CASSPDLNTEAFF. The CDR3 DNA sequence: TGTGCCAGCTCACCGGACTTGAACACTGAAGCTTTCTTT.

CDR3 nucleotides: TGTGCCAGCGGGTTTGGGCCGGTCGAGCAGTACTTC. Amino acids: CASGFGPVEQYF. The rearrangement joins TRBV12-3 or TRBV12-4 to TRBJ2-7; no clear D. CDR3 length equals 12 residues. The V end lost 8 bases, the J end lost 6 bases, and 14 bases lay between the germline ends.

The chain employs TRBV27 and TRBJ1-1; weak D call: TRBD1 (5 bases). V lost 2 bases to trimming and J lost 5 bases, with 12 bases between them. Germline-derived CDR1 and CDR2 are MNHEY and SMNVEV (reference sequence). This CDR3 region has 14 residues. Here the CDR3 reads CASSLEGLSTEAFF. DNA of the CDR3: TGTGCCAGCAGTTTAGAGGGGCTAAGTACTGAAGCTTTCTTT.

As for this clone: At one of its ends the junction is not consistent with the germline gene, which may arise from a read error. The J gene is TRBJ1-3, the V gene TRBV20-1; D remains ambiguous. This CDR3 is 11 amino acids long. Per germline, CDR1 DFQATT and CDR2 SNEGSKA (reference sequence). CDR3 DNA: TGCAGCGCTACGGATGGAAACACCATATATTTT. Translating gives CSATDGNTIYF.

The chain couples TRBV29-1 to TRBJ2-7, with D maybe TRBD1 (6 bases). V was pared by 7 bases and J by 6 bases, with 10 bases between. Germline loops: CDR1 SQVTM, CDR2 ANQGSEA. The CDR3 is 10 amino acids. The CDR3 DNA follows: TGCAGCGCAGGGGACCTCGAGCAGTACTTC. Translation gives CSAGDLEQYF.

The V gene is TRBV7-3, the J gene TRBJ2-3; possible D gene TRBD1, 6 bases. Between the trimmed V and J ends, which lost 1 base and 0 bases, there was a span of 11 bases. The CDR3 is 16 amino acids. Per the germline V gene, CDR1 is SGHTA and CDR2 is FQGTGA. The CDR3 bases are TGTGCCAGCAGCTTAATTGGGGGCCCAAGCACAGATACGCAGTATTTT. Translation: CASSLIGGPSTDTQYF. Full variable domain (outside the CDR3, taken from reference TRBV7-3 and TRBJ2-3): GAGVSQTPSNKVTEKGKYVELRCDPISGHTALYWYRQSLGQGPEFLIYFQGTGAADDSGLPNDRFFAVRPEGSVSTLKIQRTERGDSAVYLCASSLIGGPSTDTQYFGPGTRLTVL.